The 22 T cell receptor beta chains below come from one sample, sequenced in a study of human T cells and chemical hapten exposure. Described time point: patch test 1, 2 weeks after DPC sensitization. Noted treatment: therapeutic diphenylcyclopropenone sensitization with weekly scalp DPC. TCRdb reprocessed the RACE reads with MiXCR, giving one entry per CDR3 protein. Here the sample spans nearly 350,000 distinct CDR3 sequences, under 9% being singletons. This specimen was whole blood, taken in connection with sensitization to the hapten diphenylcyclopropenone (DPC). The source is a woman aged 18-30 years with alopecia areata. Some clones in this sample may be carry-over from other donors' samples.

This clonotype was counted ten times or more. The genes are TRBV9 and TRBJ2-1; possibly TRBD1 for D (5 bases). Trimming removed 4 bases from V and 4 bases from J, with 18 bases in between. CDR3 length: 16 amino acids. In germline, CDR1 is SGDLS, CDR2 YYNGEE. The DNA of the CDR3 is TGTGCCAGCAGCCCCCAGGGCCCGTACAAGTACAATGAGCAGTTCTTC. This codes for CASSPQGPYKYNEQFF.

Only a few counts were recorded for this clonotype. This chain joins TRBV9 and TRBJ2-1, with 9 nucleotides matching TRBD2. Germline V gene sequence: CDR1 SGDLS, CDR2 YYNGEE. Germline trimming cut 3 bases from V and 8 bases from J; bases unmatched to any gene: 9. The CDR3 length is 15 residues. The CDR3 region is CASSARGGAADEQFF. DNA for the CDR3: TGTGCCAGCAGCGCTCGCGGGGGGGCCGCGGATGAGCAGTTCTTC.

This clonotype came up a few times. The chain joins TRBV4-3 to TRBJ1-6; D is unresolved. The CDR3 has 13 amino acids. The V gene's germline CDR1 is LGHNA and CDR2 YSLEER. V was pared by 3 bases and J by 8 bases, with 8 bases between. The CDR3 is CASSQREDSPLHF. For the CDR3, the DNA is TGCGCCAGCAGCCAGAGGGAGGATTCACCCCTCCACTTT.

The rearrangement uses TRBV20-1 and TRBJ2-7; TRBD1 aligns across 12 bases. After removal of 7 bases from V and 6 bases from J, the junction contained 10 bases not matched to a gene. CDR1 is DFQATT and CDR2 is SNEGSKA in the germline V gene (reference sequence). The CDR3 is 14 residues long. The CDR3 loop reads CSGTLGQGAGEQYF. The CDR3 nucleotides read TGCAGTGGAACCCTGGGACAGGGGGCAGGCGAGCAGTACTTC.

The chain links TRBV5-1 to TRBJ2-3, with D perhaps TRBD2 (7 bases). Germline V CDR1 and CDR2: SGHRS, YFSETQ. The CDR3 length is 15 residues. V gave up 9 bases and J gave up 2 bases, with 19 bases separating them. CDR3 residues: CATSRGGGDTDTQYF. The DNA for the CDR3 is TGCGCCACCTCGCGAGGCGGGGGCGACACAGATACGCAGTATTTT.

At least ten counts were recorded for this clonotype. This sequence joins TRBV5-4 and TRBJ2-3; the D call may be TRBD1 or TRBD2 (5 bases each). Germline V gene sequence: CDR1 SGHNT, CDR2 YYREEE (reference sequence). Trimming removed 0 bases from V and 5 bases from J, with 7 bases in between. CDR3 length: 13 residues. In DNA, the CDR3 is TGTGCCAGCAGCTTGGGGGACCGAGATACGCAGTATTTT. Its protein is CASSLGDRDTQYF. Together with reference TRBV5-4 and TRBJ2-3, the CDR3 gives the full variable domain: ETGVTQSPTHLIKTRGQQVTLRCSSQSGHNTVSWYQQALGQGPQFIFQYYREEENGRGNFPPRFSGLQFPNYSSELNVNALELDDSALYLCASSLGDRDTQYFGPGTRLTVL.

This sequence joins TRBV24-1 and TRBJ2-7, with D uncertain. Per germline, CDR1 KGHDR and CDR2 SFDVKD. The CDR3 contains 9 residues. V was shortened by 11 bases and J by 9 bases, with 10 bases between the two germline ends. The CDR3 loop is CARGYGQYF. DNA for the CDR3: TGTGCCAGAGGATATGGGCAGTACTTC.

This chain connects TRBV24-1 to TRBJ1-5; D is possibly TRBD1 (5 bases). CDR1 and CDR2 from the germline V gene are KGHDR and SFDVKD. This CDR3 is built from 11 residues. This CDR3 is CTAGLGQPQHF. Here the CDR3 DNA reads TGTACCGCAGGGTTAGGTCAGCCCCAGCATTTT.

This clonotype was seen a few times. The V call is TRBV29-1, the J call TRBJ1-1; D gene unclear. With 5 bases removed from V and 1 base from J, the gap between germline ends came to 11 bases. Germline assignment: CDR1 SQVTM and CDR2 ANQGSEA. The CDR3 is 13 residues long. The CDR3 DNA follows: TGCAGCGTTCGGCCCGCGGGGAACACTGAAGCTTTCTTT. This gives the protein CSVRPAGNTEAFF.

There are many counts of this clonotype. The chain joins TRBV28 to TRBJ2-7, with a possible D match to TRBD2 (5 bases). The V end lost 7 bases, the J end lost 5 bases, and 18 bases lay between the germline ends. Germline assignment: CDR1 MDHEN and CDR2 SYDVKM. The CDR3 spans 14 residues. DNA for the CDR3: TGTGCCAGCACCCAACTCATTCCGGGAAACGAGCAGTACTTC. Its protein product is CASTQLIPGNEQYF.

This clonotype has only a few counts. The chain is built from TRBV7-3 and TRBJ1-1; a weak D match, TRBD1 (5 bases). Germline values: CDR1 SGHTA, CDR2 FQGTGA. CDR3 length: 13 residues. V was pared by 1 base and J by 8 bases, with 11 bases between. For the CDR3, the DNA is TGTGCCAGCAGCTTAAAAGGGGCTCCCGAAGCTTTCTTT. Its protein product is CASSLKGAPEAFF.

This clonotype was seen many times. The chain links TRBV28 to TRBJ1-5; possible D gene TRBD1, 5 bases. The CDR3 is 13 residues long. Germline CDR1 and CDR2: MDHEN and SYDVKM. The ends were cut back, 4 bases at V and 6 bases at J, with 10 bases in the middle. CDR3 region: CASSSLRGQPQHF. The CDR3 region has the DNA TGTGCCAGCAGTTCCCTTAGGGGTCAGCCCCAGCATTTT.

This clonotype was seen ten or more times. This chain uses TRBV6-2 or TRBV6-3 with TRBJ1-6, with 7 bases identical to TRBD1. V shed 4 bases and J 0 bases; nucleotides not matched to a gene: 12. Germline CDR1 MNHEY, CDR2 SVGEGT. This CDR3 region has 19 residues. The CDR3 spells CASSFLQGQKSSYNSPLHF. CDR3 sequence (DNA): TGTGCCAGCAGTTTTTTGCAGGGACAGAAGAGCTCCTATAATTCACCCCTCCACTTT.

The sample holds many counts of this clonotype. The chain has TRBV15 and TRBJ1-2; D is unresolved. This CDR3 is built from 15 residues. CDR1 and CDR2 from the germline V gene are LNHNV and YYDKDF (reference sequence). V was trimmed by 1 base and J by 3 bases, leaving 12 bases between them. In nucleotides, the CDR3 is TGTGCCACCAGCAGAGCCCCGACGGAATACTATGGCTACACCTTC. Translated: CATSRAPTEYYGYTF.

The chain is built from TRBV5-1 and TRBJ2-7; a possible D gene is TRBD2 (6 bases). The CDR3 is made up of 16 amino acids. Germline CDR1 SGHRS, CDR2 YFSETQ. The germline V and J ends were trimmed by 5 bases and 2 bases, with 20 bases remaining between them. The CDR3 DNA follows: TGCGCCAGCAGGCCGGCGATTGGGGGGAAAACCTACGAGCAGTACTTC. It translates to CASRPAIGGKTYEQYF.

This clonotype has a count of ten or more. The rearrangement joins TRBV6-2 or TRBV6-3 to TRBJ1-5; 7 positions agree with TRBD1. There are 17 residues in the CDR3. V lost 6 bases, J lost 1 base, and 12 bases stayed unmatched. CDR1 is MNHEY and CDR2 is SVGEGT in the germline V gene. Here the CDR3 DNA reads TGTGCCAGCAGCTGGGAGACAGGGATGTGGAGCAATCAGCCCCAGCATTTT. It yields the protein CASSWETGMWSNQPQHF.

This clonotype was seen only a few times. The CDR3 nucleotides are TGTGCCAGCAGTGCATCGACAGGGGGCGATCAGCCCCAGCATTTT. Protein: CASSASTGGDQPQHF. The chain joins TRBV27 to TRBJ1-5; 10 bases are shared with TRBD1. The germline gives CDR1 MNHEY, CDR2 SMNVEV (reference sequence). V shed 5 bases and J 5 bases; nucleotides not matched to a gene: 6. The CDR3 covers 15 residues.

The CDR3 here is CASSFLSEPANEQYF. Here the CDR3 DNA reads TGTGCCAGCTCCTTTCTTAGTGAGCCAGCAAACGAGCAGTACTTC. This sequence joins TRBV18 and TRBJ2-7; D gene unclear. Germline loops: CDR1 KGHSH, CDR2 LQKENI. This CDR3 contains 15 residues. The germline V and J ends were trimmed by 6 bases and 5 bases, with 20 bases remaining between them.

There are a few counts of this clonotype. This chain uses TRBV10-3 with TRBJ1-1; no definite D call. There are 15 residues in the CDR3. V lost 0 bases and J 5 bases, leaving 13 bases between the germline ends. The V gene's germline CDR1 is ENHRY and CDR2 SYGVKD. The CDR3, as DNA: TGTGCCATCAGTGAGTCGATACCCGAAGGGACTGAAGCTTTCTTT. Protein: CAISESIPEGTEAFF.

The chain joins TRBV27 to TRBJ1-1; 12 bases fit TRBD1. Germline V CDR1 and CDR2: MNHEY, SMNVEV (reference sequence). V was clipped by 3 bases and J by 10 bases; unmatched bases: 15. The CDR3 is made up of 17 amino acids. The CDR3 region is CASSLGQGARIREGAFF. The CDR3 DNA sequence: TGTGCCAGCAGTTTGGGACAGGGGGCCCGTATCAGGGAAGGAGCTTTCTTT.

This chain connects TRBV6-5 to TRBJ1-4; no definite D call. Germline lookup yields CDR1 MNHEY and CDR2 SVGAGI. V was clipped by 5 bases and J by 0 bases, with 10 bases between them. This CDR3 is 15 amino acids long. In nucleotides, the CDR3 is TGTGCCAGCAGTCGCGACCCCGCAACTAATGAAAAACTGTTTTTT. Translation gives CASSRDPATNEKLFF.

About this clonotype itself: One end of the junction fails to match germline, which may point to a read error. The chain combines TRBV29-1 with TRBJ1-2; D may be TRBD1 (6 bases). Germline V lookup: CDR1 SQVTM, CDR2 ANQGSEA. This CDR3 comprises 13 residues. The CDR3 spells CSVVGAGPYGCTF. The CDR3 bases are TGCAGCGTTGTGGGGGCCGGACCCTATGGCTGCACCTTC.